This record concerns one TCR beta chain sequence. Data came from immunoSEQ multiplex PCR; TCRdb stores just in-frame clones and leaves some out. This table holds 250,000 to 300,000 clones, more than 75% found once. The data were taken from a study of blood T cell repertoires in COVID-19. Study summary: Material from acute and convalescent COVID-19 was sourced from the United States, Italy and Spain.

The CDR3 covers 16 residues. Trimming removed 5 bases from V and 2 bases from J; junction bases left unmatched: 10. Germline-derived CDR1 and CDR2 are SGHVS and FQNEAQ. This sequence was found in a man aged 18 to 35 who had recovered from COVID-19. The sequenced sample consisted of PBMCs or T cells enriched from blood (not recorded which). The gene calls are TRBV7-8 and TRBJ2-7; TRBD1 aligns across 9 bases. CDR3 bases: TGTGCCAGCAGCCGCCCGGGACAGGGAGGTCCCTACGAGCAGTACTTC. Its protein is CASSRPGQGGPYEQYF.